This TCR beta chain was observed in a study of T cell responses to AZD1222 COVID-19 vaccine. Sequenced by immunoSEQ multiplex PCR; TCRdb stores in-frame clones only, minus some. The repertoire holds about 94,000 clones, with less than 85% as singletons. This CDR3 is built from 19 residues. Germline loops: CDR1 SGHNT, CDR2 YYREEE (reference sequence). V dropped 5 bases and J dropped 4; count of bases not matched to a gene: 21. This sample comprised peripheral blood, obtained 28 days after the second AZD1222 dose. The chain couples TRBV5-4 to TRBJ2-1, with 7 bases fitting TRBD2. The sequence came from an adult who received the AZD1222 COVID-19 vaccine. DNA of the CDR3: TGTGCCAGCAGGCTAGCCGGGACCTGGCTTGGGGGGGAATACAATGAGCAGTTCTTC. Protein: CASRLAGTWLGGEYNEQFF.